Following are 5 T cell receptor beta chains from one sample sequenced in a study of memory CD4+ T cells and cytomegalovirus serostatus. The protocol was immunoSEQ multiplex PCR, while the TCRdb copy is restricted to in-frame clones and leaves out a portion. The repertoire holds some 39,000 clones, with more than 75% as singletons. Single viable CD3+CD4+CD8-CD45RO+ cells were sorted as the memory CD4+ T cells. Sequences were obtained from memory CD4+ T cells from blood. The receptors shown here come from an adult in good health and CMV-seronegative.

This rearrangement joins TRBV29-1 to TRBJ2-5, with TRBD2 matching 9 bases. Germline CDR1 SQVTM, CDR2 ANQGSEA. V shed 4 bases, J shed 2 bases, and the junction held 8 bases outside the gene matches. The CDR3 has 15 residues. CDR3 protein: CSVGLAGTLQETQYF. The CDR3 DNA reads TGCAGCGTTGGCCTAGCGGGAACCCTTCAAGAGACCCAGTACTTC.

The chain couples TRBV5-4 to TRBJ1-2; 9 positions match TRBD1. Germline CDR1 SGHNT, CDR2 YYREEE (reference sequence). The CDR3 runs to 17 residues. V dropped 1 base and J dropped 0; count of bases not matched to a gene: 7. The CDR3 DNA reads TGTGCCAGCAGCTTGTTCCGGGACAGGGAGTCTAACTATGGCTACACCTTC. It is translated as CASSLFRDRESNYGYTF. Complete variable domain (other parts from reference TRBV5-4 and TRBJ1-2): ETGVTQSPTHLIKTRGQQVTLRCSSQSGHNTVSWYQQALGQGPQFIFQYYREEENGRGNFPPRFSGLQFPNYSSELNVNALELDDSALYLCASSLFRDRESNYGYTFGSGTRLTVV.

Details on this clone: The same CDR3 can be traced to other DNA sequences in this sample. V gene TRBV5-1 combines with J gene TRBJ2-3, with TRBD1 as a possible D gene (6 bases). This CDR3 contains 13 residues. Germline CDR1 reads SGHRS; CDR2 reads YFSETQ. The ends were cut back, 2 bases at V and 5 bases at J, with 9 bases in the middle. Written as DNA, the CDR3 is TGCGCCAGCAGCTTCCCAGGGGAAGATACGCAGTATTTT. Its translation is CASSFPGEDTQYF.

Of note for this clone: At one end, the junction sequence differs from germline, possibly due to a read error. The chain recombines TRBV27 with TRBJ2-7; D is perhaps TRBD2 (5 bases). Germline V CDR1 and CDR2: MNHEY, SMNVEV (reference sequence). This CDR3 is built from 14 residues. CDR3 sequence: CASSFTLGSYEQHF. The DNA for the CDR3 is TGTGCCAGCAGTTTCACGTTAGGGAGCTACGAGCAGCACTTC.

The chain uses TRBV14 and TRBJ1-3, with 8 bases matching TRBD1. V trimming: 0 bases; J trimming: 5 bases; junction bases outside the gene matches: 9. The germline V gene has CDR1 SGHDN and CDR2 FVKESK. The CDR3 has 17 amino acids. The CDR3 DNA reads TGTGCCAGCAGCCAAGATCCGAGACAGGGGTACAGAAACACCATATATTTT. It yields the protein CASSQDPRQGYRNTIYF. Together with reference TRBV14 and TRBJ1-3, the CDR3 gives the full variable domain: EAGVTQFPSHSVIEKGQTVTLRCDPISGHDNLYWYRRVMGKEIKFLLHFVKESKQDESGMPNNRFLAERTGGTYSTLKVQPAELEDSGVYFCASSQDPRQGYRNTIYFGEGSWLTVV.